This is a list of T cell receptor beta chains from one sample in a study of CD8 T cells in ankylosing spondylitis. A single record per CDR3 protein comes from TCRdb applying MiXCR to the 5' RACE reads. This table holds some 840,000 distinct CDR3 sequences, 12% found once. Sequences were obtained from blood, either unsorted or a sorted T cell fraction (not recorded which). Every receptor here comes from a male donor with ankylosing spondylitis. CDR3s include the opening cysteine and the closing phenylalanine or tryptophan. The order of the fields is V gene, J gene, clone size, D gene, CDR3 DNA, CDR3 protein. A D gene is named only where the DNA matches it firmly. Not all rows give a size; the values are once, few, many and, for expanded clones, a class.

TRBV7-2	TRBJ1-2	few	NA	TGTGCCAGCAGCCCGAGGACTCGCAGCTACACCTTC	CASSPRTRSYTF
TRBV7-2	TRBJ2-1	NA	NA	TGTGCCAGCAGCCTATCCAGGGTAGAATCCTACAATGAGCAGTTCTTC	CASSLSRVESYNEQFF
TRBV5-1	TRBJ2-1	few	NA	TGCGCCAGCAGCTGGCGACAGCGGTCCTACAATGAGCAGTTCTTC	CASSWRQRSYNEQFF
TRBV5-1	TRBJ1-1	many	NA	TGCGCCAGCAGGCAATCGGCTTCTGAAGCTTTCTTT	CASRQSASEAFF
TRBV7-2	TRBJ2-1	many	NA	TGTGCCAGCAGCTTAGGTTTCGGGGGAGAGGTCCCAAATGAGCAGTTCTTC	CASSLGFGGEVPNEQFF
TRBV10-3	TRBJ1-2	NA	NA	TGTGCCATCAGTCCAGCAACTAACTATGGCTACACCTTC	CAISPATNYGYTF
TRBV29-1	TRBJ2-1	many	TRBD2	TGCAGCGCGGGGACTAGCTCCTACAATGAGCAGTTCTTC	CSAGTSSYNEQFF
TRBV5-1	TRBJ1-1	NA	NA	TGCGCCAGCAAGGCGTCAGTCGAAGCTTTCTTT	CASKASVEAFF
TRBV9	TRBJ2-7	few	NA	TGTGCCAGCAGCGCCTCCCCGAGGGACGAGCAGTACTTC	CASSASPRDEQYF
TRBV5-1	TRBJ2-7	few	TRBD1	TGCGCCAGCAGCCGGATACAGGGGGCGGTTTCCTACGAGCAGTACTTC	CASSRIQGAVSYEQYF
TRBV6-2/TRBV6-3	TRBJ1-2	few	NA	TGTGCCAGCAGTTATACGACTGGGGGCTACACCTTC	CASSYTTGGYTF
TRBV20-1	TRBJ2-3	few	NA	TGCAGTGCTAGAGATGAGGGGAGGGATACGCAGTATTTT	CSARDEGRDTQYF
TRBV20-1	TRBJ1-1	few	NA	TGCAGTGCGCCCCGTCAAGGGGCCGCGAACACTGAAGCTTTCTTT	CSAPRQGAANTEAFF
TRBV29-1	TRBJ1-2	NA	NA	TGCAGCGTTGGTCATGTGTACGGCTACACCTTC	CSVGHVYGYTF
TRBV14	TRBJ2-1	few	NA	TGTGCCAGCAGCCAGGGGACACACTACAATGAGCAGTTCTTC	CASSQGTHYNEQFF
TRBV19	TRBJ1-5	once	NA	TGTGCCAGTAGTCCGCGTCAGCCCCAGCATTTT	CASSPRQPQHF
TRBV20-1	TRBJ1-5	few	NA	TGCAGTGCTGATGGGGTGACAGACCAACCCGTTCCAACTAAGCATTTT	CSADGVTDQPVPTKHF
TRBV7-3	TRBJ1-2	many	TRBD1	TGTGCCAGCAGCTATCAGGGGGGCTATGGCTACACCTTC	CASSYQGGYGYTF
TRBV18	TRBJ2-7	few	TRBD1	TGTGCCAGCTCACCGACAGGGGGCGGCGAGCAGTACTTC	CASSPTGGGEQYF
TRBV5-1	TRBJ1-1	few	TRBD1	TGCGCCAGCAGCTTGGGTACAGGGGACTTCAATGGAGCTTTCTTT	CASSLGTGDFNGAFF
TRBV28	TRBJ1-1	few	NA	TGTGCCAGCATCTGGGGAGGATTTGGGAACACTGAAGCTTTCTTT	CASIWGGFGNTEAFF
TRBV20-1	TRBJ1-1	NA	TRBD1	TGCAGTGCTAGCAGACAGGGGGCCAACACTGAAGCTTTCTTT	CSASRQGANTEAFF
TRBV5-5	TRBJ2-5	NA	NA	TGTGCCAGCAGCCCCTTGCAGGGTCGAGAGACCCAGTACTTC	CASSPLQGRETQYF
TRBV18	TRBJ1-1	few	NA	TGTGCCAGCTCACCGACAAGTATGAACACTGAAGCTTTCTTT	CASSPTSMNTEAFF
TRBV20-1	TRBJ2-3	NA	TRBD2	TGCAGTGCCGGACTAGCGGGGATCACAGATACGCAGTATTTT	CSAGLAGITDTQYF
TRBV20-1	TRBJ2-1	many	NA	TGCAGTGTGGAGGATCCGGGACGCCAGGCCTACAATGAGCAGTTCTTC	CSVEDPGRQAYNEQFF
TRBV29-1	TRBJ2-1	NA	TRBD2	TGCAGCGTCTACAGAGTGACTAGCGGGGTTTGGAACAATGAGCAGTTCTTC	CSVYRVTSGVWNNEQFF
TRBV28	TRBJ1-2	NA	TRBD1	TGTGCCAGCACCCTGGACAGGGGTGGCTATGGCTACACCTTC	CASTLDRGGYGYTF
TRBV7-9	TRBJ1-2	many	NA	TGTGCCAGCAGCTTAGGCGTGGGCTATGGCTACACCTTC	CASSLGVGYGYTF
TRBV10-3	TRBJ2-6	few	NA	TGTGCCATCAGTGCTTCTGGGGCCAACGTCCTGACTTTC	CAISASGANVLTF
TRBV20-1	TRBJ2-3	NA	NA	TGCAGTGCTACCCTACCGCCGGGACTGGAGACTAGCACAGATACGCAGTATTTT	CSATLPPGLETSTDTQYF
TRBV27	TRBJ2-2	many	TRBD2	TGTGCCAGCAGCCGGCTAGCGGGGGCCGGGACCGGGGAGCTGTTTTTT	CASSRLAGAGTGELFF
TRBV18	TRBJ2-7	NA	TRBD1	TGTGCCAGCTCATACGGGACAGCTACCTACGAGCAGTACTTC	CASSYGTATYEQYF
TRBV15	TRBJ2-7	few	NA	TGTGCCACCAGAGAGATTCGAGGGAGAGGAGAGCAGTACTTC	CATREIRGRGEQYF
TRBV20-1	TRBJ2-1	NA	NA	TGCAGCACCCTCAGGGGAAATGAGCAGTTCTTC	CSTLRGNEQFF
TRBV6-1	TRBJ1-2	NA	NA	TGTGCCAGCAGCCGCCTGGGGCTAGGAGGGGGCTACACCTTC	CASSRLGLGGGYTF
TRBV6-1	TRBJ1-2	few	TRBD1	TGTGCCAGCACCGGACAGGGGCGGAACTATGGCTACACCTTC	CASTGQGRNYGYTF
TRBV5-6	TRBJ2-3	NA	NA	TGTGCCAGCAGCTTGGCCCCCGGACAGAAAACAGATACGCAGTATTTT	CASSLAPGQKTDTQYF
TRBV5-1	TRBJ2-7	NA	NA	TGCGCCAGCAGCGCCGGACCGCCGGGCGAGCAGTACTTC	CASSAGPPGEQYF
TRBV24-1	TRBJ2-3	few	TRBD1	TGTGCCACCAGTGAGCGTGACAGGGTGGCGCGAACGCAGTATTTT	CATSERDRVARTQYF
TRBV20-1	TRBJ2-7	few	NA	TGCAGTGCTAGAGGACAGACTGTCTCCTACGAGCAGTACTTC	CSARGQTVSYEQYF
TRBV20-1	TRBJ2-5	few	NA	TGCAGTGCTAGGATTCACACCGGACAGACCCAGTACTTC	CSARIHTGQTQYF
TRBV5-1	TRBJ2-1	NA	TRBD1	TGCGCCAGCAGCTTTACCTTCGGGGACAGAACCTACAATGAGCAGTTCTTC	CASSFTFGDRTYNEQFF
TRBV7-3	TRBJ1-1	few	NA	TGTGCCAGCAGCTTAACCGCCCGGGACGCTGAAGCTTTCTTT	CASSLTARDAEAFF
TRBV7-2	TRBJ2-2	few	NA	TGTGCCAGCAGCTGGGCTACCGGGGAGCTGTTTTTT	CASSWATGELFF
TRBV20-1	TRBJ2-7	NA	NA	TGCAGTGCTTCGAACGGAGCTCTTAATGGGCAGTACTTC	CSASNGALNGQYF
TRBV11-2	TRBJ2-1	few	NA	TGTGCCAGCAGCCAAGGGGGTTTATTGGGCAATGAGCAGTTCTTC	CASSQGGLLGNEQFF
TRBV15	TRBJ2-7	NA	NA	TGTGCCACCAGCAGAAAGCTCGGCCTTGAGGGGCTCTACGAGCAGTACTTC	CATSRKLGLEGLYEQYF